This T cell receptor beta chain appears in the sequencing data of a study of cytomegalovirus exposure and HLA in healthy donors. Germline loops: CDR1 LGHNT, CDR2 FRNRAP. This CDR3 is built from 18 residues. Losses at the gene ends were 5 bases for V and 1 base for J; bases not matched to a gene: 7. General study points: Data from an earlier analysis indicated that most TCR beta V segments were productive either about 87% or about 30% of the time. It was confirmed in vitro that three of the CMV-associated chains were specific for CMV antigens. Sequence variants that were highly shared formed a cluster that was likely a sequencing artifact.

The PCR employed 60 Vbeta primers together with 13 Jbeta primers. Produced via immunoSEQ multiplex PCR; TCRdb's table is partial and in-frame only. The sample lists fewer than 70,000 clones; around 70% were seen once. As to this clone: Its antigen remains unidentified.

The sequence was obtained from a male donor in good health and CMV-seropositive. The sequenced material came from PBMCs. V usage is TRBV12-5 and J usage is TRBJ2-1; 14 bases align to TRBD2. The CDR3 sequence is CASGNPGLAGASYNEQFF. DNA of the CDR3: TGTGCTAGTGGTAATCCGGGACTAGCGGGAGCTTCCTACAATGAGCAGTTCTTC.